This T cell receptor (beta chain) is from a study of CD8 T cells in Susac syndrome. The CDR3 runs to 13 residues. Germline loops: CDR1 SGHVS, CDR2 FNYEAQ. Trimming removed 5 bases from V and 6 bases from J, with 13 bases in between. A quantity of roughly 0.5 to 1 ug RNA underwent reverse transcription using random hexamers. A single record per CDR3 protein comes from TCRdb applying MiXCR to the immunoSEQ multiplex PCR reads. Of approximately 120,000 distinct CDR3 sequences in the sample, about 93% are singletons; the top ten hold around 0.087%. This chain links TRBV7-6 with TRBJ2-5; a weak D match, TRBD2 (6 bases). Sequencing used CD4+ T cells from PBMCs. This clonotype was obtained from a human donor in good health. CDR3 nucleotides: TGTGCCAGCAGCCCCTCTAGCGTACAGACCCAGTACTTC. Protein: CASSPSSVQTQYF.